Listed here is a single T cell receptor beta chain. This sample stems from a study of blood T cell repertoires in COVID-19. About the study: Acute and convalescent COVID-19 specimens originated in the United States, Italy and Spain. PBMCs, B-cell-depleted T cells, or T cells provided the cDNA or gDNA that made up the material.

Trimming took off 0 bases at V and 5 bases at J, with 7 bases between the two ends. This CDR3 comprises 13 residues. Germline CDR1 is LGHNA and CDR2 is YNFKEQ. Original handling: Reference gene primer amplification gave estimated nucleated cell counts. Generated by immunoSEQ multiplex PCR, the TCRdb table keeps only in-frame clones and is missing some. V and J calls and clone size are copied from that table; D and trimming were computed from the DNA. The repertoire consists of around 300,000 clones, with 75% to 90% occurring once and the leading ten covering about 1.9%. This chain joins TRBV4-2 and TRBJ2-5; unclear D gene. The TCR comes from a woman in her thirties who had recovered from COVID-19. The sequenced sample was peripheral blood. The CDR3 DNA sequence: TGTGCCAGCAGCCAAGATTACGGGGAGACCCAGTACTTC. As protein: CASSQDYGETQYF.